This TCR beta chain was captured by sequencing in a study of T cell repertoires in cytomegalovirus infection. Study findings and constraints: The ex vivo response was dominated by HLA-C-restricted CMV-specific TCR beta clonotypes. Pooled public TCR beta family frequency picked out CMV carriers with the relevant HLA.

The CDR3 runs to 15 residues. With 6 bases removed from V and 1 base from J, the gap between germline ends came to 14 bases. The V gene's germline CDR1 is SGHTA and CDR2 FQGNSA. This clonotype has a count of ten or more. As yet, its antigen is unknown. TCRdb analysed the reads with MiXCR anew, one entry per CDR3 protein. The sample yields roughly 310,000 distinct CDR3 sequences, 15% to 20% seen once. The material sequenced was PBMCs. The chain combines TRBV7-2 with TRBJ2-3; no definite D call. This receptor was obtained from a human donor in good health (CMV status not recorded). Some clones in this sample may be carry-over from other donors' samples. The CDR3 DNA follows: TGTGCCAGCAGTCCCCTAACCCCGGGCACAGATACGCAGTATTTT. Translating gives CASSPLTPGTDTQYF.